These 5 T cell receptor beta chains share one sample of origin, sequenced in a study of response to subunit inactivated influenza vaccine. MiXCR was run by TCRdb on the RT-PCR reads, yielding one entry per CDR3 protein. The sample yields more than 600,000 distinct CDR3 sequences, under 20% seen once. The material sequenced was PBMCs from blood, taken roughly 5 days after vaccination. Receptors originate from a man aged 45-65 years who received an inactivated influenza vaccine.

The chain is built from TRBV27 and TRBJ2-1; 9 bases line up with TRBD1. With 6 bases clipped from V and 9 bases from J, the junction kept 9 bases outside the gene matches. Per the germline V gene, CDR1 is MNHEY and CDR2 is SMNVEV (reference sequence). CDR3 length equals 14 residues. Written as DNA, the CDR3 is TGTGCCAGCAGCTTGGGACAGGGCGGAATTGAGCAGTTCTTC. Protein product: CASSLGQGGIEQFF.

The rearrangement joins TRBV5-1 to TRBJ2-2; the D gene is possibly TRBD2 (5 bases). Germline-derived CDR1 and CDR2 are SGHRS and YFSETQ. Trimming removed 0 bases from V and 2 bases from J, with 8 bases in between. The CDR3 runs to 15 residues. CDR3 region: CASSLDGINTGELFF. DNA for the CDR3: TGCGCCAGCAGCTTGGACGGGATCAACACCGGGGAGCTGTTTTTT.

The chain has TRBV9 and TRBJ2-1; D is uncertain. From germline, CDR1 is SGDLS and CDR2 YYNGEE. V lost 3 bases, J lost 7 bases, and 11 bases lay in between. This CDR3 spans 13 amino acids. The CDR3 loop reads CASSATHGNEQFF. For the CDR3, the DNA is TGTGCCAGCAGCGCAACCCACGGGAATGAGCAGTTCTTC.

The chain employs TRBV6-1 and TRBJ2-5; D perhaps matches TRBD2 (6 bases). The CDR3 spans 16 residues. The germline V gene has CDR1 MNHNS and CDR2 SASEGT. V was shortened by 3 bases and J by 9 bases, with 23 bases between the two germline ends. The CDR3 reads CASSEGGGRGVRSQYF. The CDR3 region has the DNA TGTGCCAGCAGTGAGGGGGGAGGACGGGGCGTCCGTTCCCAGTACTTC.

The CDR3 loop reads CASSQRTGGEKLFF. CDR3 DNA: TGTGCCAGCAGCCAGCGGACAGGGGGGGAAAAACTGTTTTTT. The J gene is TRBJ1-4, the V gene TRBV4-2; 10 nucleotides align to TRBD1. CDR1 and CDR2 (germline): LGHNA, YNFKEQ. This CDR3 spans 14 amino acids. Trimming removed 3 bases from V and 8 bases from J; junction bases left unmatched: 3.